One sample yielded the 5 T cell receptor beta chains listed below, sequenced in a study of shared clonotypes between healthy human individuals. Using immunoSEQ multiplex PCR, the repertoire was profiled, and TCRdb retains in-frame clones only, with some absent. The sample lists about 2.1 million clones, just under 95% occurring once. CD45RO-negative, CCR7-positively selected cells formed the naive CD8 fraction, excluding terminally differentiated effector memory CD45RA+ cells. The specimen was naive CD8+ T cells from PBMCs. These TCRs come from a man between 18 and 35 years old in good health. Some clones in this sample may be carry-over from other donors' samples.

The CDR3 DNA follows: TGTGCCAGCACCGACCCGCGGCTAGCGGGAGTATCCCACGAGCAGTACTTC. Its translation: CASTDPRLAGVSHEQYF. The chain recombines TRBV2 with TRBJ2-7; 10 nucleotides align to TRBD2. J lost 5 bases, V lost 7 bases, and 17 bases had no gene match. CDR1 is SNHLY and CDR2 is FYNNEI in the germline V gene. CDR3 length: 17 amino acids.

This chain connects TRBV12-5 to TRBJ1-1; 8 bases agree with TRBD1. CDR3 length: 14 amino acids. V was pared by 4 bases and J by 6 bases, with 7 bases of the junction left unmatched. Germline assignment: CDR1 LGHNT and CDR2 FRNRAP. Here the CDR3 reads CASGSSRGPAEAFF. The CDR3 DNA follows: TGTGCTAGTGGTTCAAGCAGGGGGCCAGCTGAAGCTTTCTTT.

As concerns this clone: Other nucleotide sequences in the sample specify the same CDR3. The chain's CDR3 is CASSISGSGELFF. The CDR3 nucleotides read TGTGCCAGTAGTATTTCAGGATCCGGGGAGCTGTTTTTT. J is TRBJ2-2 and V is TRBV19; D gene ambiguous. From germline, CDR1 is LNHDA and CDR2 SQIVND (reference sequence). Trimming left V 3 bases short and J 6 bases short, with 8 bases between. This CDR3 is built from 13 residues.

The CDR3 protein is CSVEKRELTSGRINEQFF. The DNA of the CDR3 is TGCAGCGTTGAAAAGCGGGAATTGACTAGCGGGAGAATCAATGAGCAGTTCTTC. V usage is TRBV29-1 and J usage is TRBJ2-1; 12 bases are a match to TRBD2. V gave up 2 bases and J gave up 6 bases; unmatched junction bases: 14. This CDR3 spans 18 amino acids. From germline, CDR1 is SQVTM and CDR2 ANQGSEA.

The chain has TRBV9 and TRBJ2-7; 11 bases are a match to TRBD2. Germline V gives CDR1 SGDLS, CDR2 YYNGEE. The CDR3 runs 16 residues. V shed 7 bases and J 4 bases; nucleotides not matched to a gene: 13. The CDR3 nucleotides read TGTGCCAGCGAGCCTCCTGGGACTAGCGGAGAGTACGAGCAGTACTTC. Translated: CASEPPGTSGEYEQYF.